This note documents a single T cell receptor (beta chain) sequence. The entry originates in a study of blood T cell repertoires in COVID-19. Looking at the study overall: Researchers got acute and convalescent COVID-19 samples from the United States, Italy and Spain.

Repertoires were generated with immunoSEQ multiplex PCR, while TCRdb's copy carries only in-frame clones and drops some. The sample yields 250,000 or so clones, roughly nine tenths seen once. Germline CDR1 is MNHEY and CDR2 is SVGEGT. Trimming removed 4 bases from V and 10 bases from J, with 17 bases in between. CDR3 length equals 14 residues. The receptor comes from a man between 18 and 35 years old with active or convalescent COVID-19. Sample: peripheral blood. This chain uses TRBV6-2 or TRBV6-3 with TRBJ2-1, with D tentatively TRBD1 (5 bases). CDR3 coding DNA: TGTGCCAGCAGTTCCTGGACCGGAAGGGGAGAGCAGTTCTTC. This encodes CASSSWTGRGEQFF.